This TCR beta chain derives from a study of shared clonotypes between healthy human individuals. Study-wide findings and caveats: Non-shared clonotypes had lower generation probabilities than clonotypes shared by all four sorted-subset donors.

The genomic DNA of each subset was split evenly across several immunoSEQ plates. A roughly 200 ng quantity of DNA, 29,000 or so T cell genomes, went into the sorted-subset replicate PCRs. The data were produced by immunoSEQ multiplex PCR, yet TCRdb's version contains in-frame clones alone and is incomplete. The table records 950,000 to 1,100,000 clones, about 75% of them present only once. Many counts were recorded for this clone. Antigen specificity is unknown. Other DNA variants within this sample encode the same CDR3. The CDR3 spans 12 residues. Deletions cut 2 bases from V and 3 bases from J, with 6 bases between. Germline V gene sequence: CDR1 SGHRS, CDR2 YFSETQ.

The chain uses TRBV5-1 and TRBJ2-7; D unclear. Sequenced: memory CD4+ T cells sorted from blood. Subset noted: CD45RA-negative fraction. This receptor was identified in a man younger than 35 in good health. Here the CDR3 DNA reads TGCGCCAGCAGCTTCCAAGGCTACGAGCAGTACTTC. Translation: CASSFQGYEQYF. The whole variable domain, filled in from reference TRBV5-1 and TRBJ2-7, reads KAGVTQTPRYLIKTRGQQVTLSCSPISGHRSVSWYQQTPGQGLQFLFEYFSETQRNKGNFPGRFSGRQFSNSRSEMNVSTLELGDSALYLCASSFQGYEQYFGPGTRLTVT.